The clone carrying this T cell receptor (beta chain) was counted at least ten times. Time point: pre-sensitization, week 0. Treatment given: therapeutic diphenylcyclopropenone sensitization with weekly scalp DPC. TCRdb re-called the RACE reads through MiXCR, storing one row per CDR3 protein. The data hold 80,000 to 100,000 distinct CDR3 sequences, with less than 14% observed a single time. The entry originates in a study of human T cells and chemical hapten exposure. Study context: A mostly female patient group had alopecia areata, totalis or universalis.

Between the trimmed V and J ends, which lost 3 bases and 4 bases, there was a span of 19 bases. The length of the CDR3 is 16 residues. Looked up from germline, CDR1 is DFQATT and CDR2 is SNEGSKA (reference sequence). The starting material was whole blood, obtained in connection with sensitization to the hapten diphenylcyclopropenone (DPC). V and J are TRBV20-1 and TRBJ2-1; maybe TRBD1 (6 bases). The TCR was taken from a woman aged 55-69 years with alopecia areata. Some clones in this sample may be carry-over from other donors' samples. The chain's CDR3 is CSARAPGWGRYNEQFF. CDR3 nucleotides: TGCAGTGCTAGGGCCCCGGGGTGGGGGCGTTACAATGAGCAGTTCTTC.